This T cell receptor (beta chain) was profiled in a study of shared clonotypes between healthy human individuals. General study findings and limits: All-four-donor shared clonotypes had higher generation probabilities than non-shared clonotypes did. The diversity represented, both genetic and in exposure history, was limited by few donors.

This table comes from immunoSEQ multiplex PCR, and its TCRdb copy is limited to in-frame clones, with some not included. The profile shows about 520,000 clones, around 96% of them singletons. A remark on this clone: Its antigen is still unknown.

There are 14 residues in the CDR3. Germline CDR1 reads MNHEY; CDR2 reads SMNVEV (reference sequence). Trimming cost V 5 bases and J 8 bases, with 18 bases left between them. The genes are TRBV27 and TRBJ1-2; D possibly corresponds to TRBD1 (6 bases). The sequence was collected from a woman aged 25 to 39 in good health. Sequences were obtained from naive CD4+ T cells sorted from blood. Subset specified: CD45RA+ positively selected. The CDR3 region has the DNA TGTGCCAGCAGTCCCGTAGACAGGCAACGAGGCTACACCTTC. Residues: CASSPVDRQRGYTF.